This T cell receptor beta chain was documented in a study of beta chain features in type 1 diabetes. Overall study findings and caveats: In all four CD4+ subsets, TCRB CDR3 length was significantly, moderately reduced in type 1 diabetes.

Germline assignment: CDR1 SGDLS and CDR2 YYNGEE. This CDR3 has 15 amino acids. Trimming left V 4 bases short and J 3 bases short, with 13 bases between. As every portion of the isolated RNA was reverse transcribed, the sequencing read expressed TCRB transcripts. The method was immunoSEQ multiplex PCR; TCRdb's version includes in-frame clones alone and lacks a portion of them. Here the sample spans 350,000 to 450,000 clones, roughly 12% being singletons. Based on CD45RO/CCR7/CD25/CD127/CD95/CD27, CD4+ regulatory, stem cell-like memory, naive and central memory cells were sorted. In regard to this clone: The antigen remains unidentified.

This TCR came from a young woman with type 1 diabetes. The chain has TRBV9 and TRBJ2-2; perhaps TRBD1 as D (6 bases). Sequencing input: naive CD4+ T cells from blood. CDR3 residues: CASSLRDTHTGELFF. The CDR3 DNA follows: TGTGCCAGCAGCTTGAGGGACACTCACACCGGGGAGCTGTTTTTT. The variable domain in full, completed from reference TRBV9 and TRBJ2-2, reads DSGVTQTPKHLITATGQRVTLRCSPRSGDLSVYWYQQSLDQGLQFLIQYYNGEERAKGNILERFSAQQFPDLHSELNLSSLELGDSALYFCASSLRDTHTGELFFGEGSRLTVL.